This entry describes one T cell receptor beta chain. The sample is drawn from a study of cytomegalovirus exposure and HLA in healthy donors. Primers for the PCR totalled 60 Vbeta and 13 Jbeta. The protocol was immunoSEQ multiplex PCR, while the TCRdb copy is restricted to in-frame clones and leaves out a portion. The table has about 120,000 clones, 70% to 80% seen once. This receptor was identified in a woman aged 40 to 50 in good health and CMV-seropositive. The source material was PBMCs.

The DNA for the CDR3 is TGTGCCAGCAATCCCCGGGACAGTTATCAGCCCCAGCATTTT. Its protein product is CASNPRDSYQPQHF. The V and J genes are TRBV7-8 and TRBJ1-5, with 7 nucleotides matching TRBD1. The V segment lost 7 bases and the J segment 5 bases; nucleotides outside the gene matches: 8. Germline V CDR1 and CDR2: SGHVS, FQNEAQ. This CDR3 is 14 amino acids long.